The 25 T cell receptor beta chains in this list originate from one sample, sequenced in a study of kidney transplant recipient with SARS-CoV-2 infection. MiXCR, run by TCRdb on the reads, gives a single entry per CDR3 protein. The sample consists of 200,000 to 300,000 distinct CDR3 sequences, more than 25% of them appearing once. The sequencing used a blood sample, collected at baseline and on roughly day 110 from a kidney transplant recipient. The source is a male patient younger than 45 who had COVID-19 and was a kidney transplant recipient. The graft donor may account for some of the T cells.

For this clonotype: This could be a read error, since a much larger clone is one nucleotide away. The J gene is TRBJ2-2, the V gene TRBV6-5; 10 bases agree with TRBD1. CDR1 and CDR2 (germline): MNHEY, SVGAGI. The CDR3 runs 15 residues. The CDR3 reads CDSSEVTGGVGELFF. The CDR3 region has the DNA TGTGACAGCAGTGAGGTGACAGGGGGCGTCGGGGAGCTGTTTTTT.

As for this clonotype: This may stem from a read error, because a much larger clone lies one nucleotide away. V is TRBV12-3 or TRBV12-4 and J is TRBJ1-1; D ambiguous. The CDR3 length is 15 residues. DNA of the CDR3: TGTGCCAGCAGTTCCCCCACCAACCTGAACACTGAAGCTTCCTTT. Translating it yields CASSSPTNLNTEASF.

There are a few counts of this clonotype. The chain uses TRBV6-1 and TRBJ2-5; 11 bases line up with TRBD2. J lost 5 bases, V lost 4 bases, and 6 bases had no gene match. This CDR3 region has 15 residues. From germline, CDR1 is MNHNS and CDR2 SASEGT. The chain's CDR3 is CASSALAGGGETQYF. DNA for the CDR3: TGTGCCAGCAGTGCGCTAGCGGGGGGTGGGGAGACCCAGTACTTC.

V and J are TRBV7-2 and TRBJ2-5; perhaps TRBD2 as D (5 bases). V lost 2 bases to trimming and J lost 0 bases, with 13 bases between them. The CDR3 has 16 amino acids. CDR1 SGHTA and CDR2 FQGNSA come from the germline V gene. CDR3 sequence (DNA): TGTGCCAGCAGCTTACGGCCCGCCGGGAACCAAGAGACCCAGTACTTC. It translates to CASSLRPAGNQETQYF. The full variable domain, in which reference TRBV7-2 and TRBJ2-5 provide the parts outside the CDR3, is GAGVSQSPSNKVTEKGKDVELRCDPISGHTALYWYRQSLGQGLEFLIYFQGNSAPDKSGLPSDRFSAERTGGSVSTLTIQRTQQEDSAVYLCASSLRPAGNQETQYFGPGTRLLVL.

This clonotype was seen many times. The chain combines TRBV5-3 with TRBJ1-2; D is ambiguous. TRBV5-3 is an ORF, with its function uncertain. Trimming stripped 7 bases from V and 4 bases from J, with 23 bases between. The CDR3 has 16 amino acids. CDR3 DNA: TGTGCCAGAGCTTCACTAGTGGTGAGAAAGACCTATGGCTACACCTTC. It specifies CARASLVVRKTYGYTF.

The sample holds many counts of this clonotype. V and J are TRBV11-3 and TRBJ1-2, with unresolved D. CDR1 and CDR2 from the germline V gene are SGHNT and YENEEA. V lost 2 bases to trimming and J lost 4 bases, with 20 bases between them. The CDR3 contains 17 residues. CDR3 sequence: CASSLNADLGKTYGYTF. CDR3 DNA: TGTGCCAGCAGCTTAAATGCCGATCTCGGAAAGACCTATGGCTACACCTTC.

There are a few counts of this clonotype. This could be a read error, since a much larger clone is one nucleotide away. The CDR3 sequence is CASSAGLSEQYF. CDR3 bases: TGTGCCAGCAGTGCGGGCCTCTCTGAGCAGTACTTC. This chain links TRBV2 with TRBJ2-4; D unclear. The CDR3 runs 12 residues. Trimming shortened V by 4 bases and J by 13 bases, and 14 bases separated the two germline ends. Germline V lookup: CDR1 SNHLY, CDR2 FYNNEI.

This clonotype was seen many times. The CDR3 nucleotides are TGTGCCAGCAGCCTGAGAACTGAATCTCGAAAGACCTATGGCTACACCTTC. Protein product: CASSLRTESRKTYGYTF. The V and J genes are TRBV7-6 and TRBJ1-2; D call uncertain. Germline CDR1 and CDR2: SGHVS and FNYEAQ. V lost 5 bases, J lost 4 bases, and 23 bases lay in between. CDR3 length: 17 amino acids.

In this sample, this clonotype turned up a few times. CDR3 sequence: CASAVLAWNTDTQYF. CDR3 bases: TGTGCCAGCGCCGTACTAGCGTGGAACACAGATACGCAGTATTTT. The rearrangement joins TRBV5-5 to TRBJ2-3, with TRBD2 matching 7 bases. Germline CDR1 SGHKS, CDR2 YYEKEE (reference sequence). The CDR3 extends over 15 amino acids. V lost 7 bases to trimming and J lost 2 bases; unmatched junction nucleotides: 10.

As concerns this clonotype: A much larger clone sits a single nucleotide away, making a read error possible. This chain joins TRBV9 and TRBJ2-2; perhaps TRBD1 as D (5 bases). Germline V gene data show CDR1 as SGDLS and CDR2 as YYNGEE. This CDR3 spans 14 amino acids. In nucleotides, the CDR3 is TGTACCAGCAGGGCTTTGGAGACCACCGGGGAGCTGTTTTTT. It specifies CTSRALETTGELFF.

In regard to this clonotype: This could be a read error, since a much larger clone is one nucleotide away. V is TRBV5-1 and J is TRBJ2-7; maybe TRBD2 (6 bases). The CDR3 extends over 14 amino acids. CDR1 and CDR2 from the germline V gene are SGHRS and YFSETQ. Here the CDR3 reads CASRPRLDPYGQYF. Written as DNA, the CDR3 is TGCGCCAGCAGGCCTCGACTAGACCCCTACGGGCAGTACTTC.

In its sample, this clonotype was seen many times. This chain links TRBV6-1 with TRBJ1-2; no firm D call. CDR3 size: 17 residues. V was trimmed by 5 bases and J by 4 bases, leaving 23 bases between them. The germline V gene encodes CDR1 MNHNS and CDR2 SASEGT. Here the CDR3 reads CASSLGISMRKTYGYTF. The DNA for the CDR3 is TGTGCCAGCAGTCTAGGAATCTCTATGCGAAAGACCTATGGCTACACCTTC.

About this clonotype: This may arise from a read error, as a much more abundant clone is one base away. The chain uses TRBV7-6 and TRBJ1-2, with no clear D. The CDR3 totals 17 residues. Trimming cost V 5 bases and J 4 bases, with 23 bases left between them. CDR1 and CDR2 from the germline V gene are SGHVS and FNYEAQ. Here the CDR3 reads CASSPVGESRRTYGYTF. The CDR3 DNA is TGTGCCAGCAGCCCCGTCGGTGAATCTCGAAGGACCTATGGCTACACCTTC.

This clonotype came up many times. V and J are TRBV7-6 and TRBJ1-2; D is undetermined. Trimming cost V 4 bases and J 4 bases, with 22 bases left between them. CDR3 length: 17 residues. The germline gives CDR1 SGHVS, CDR2 FNYEAQ. The CDR3 nucleotides are TGTGCCAGCAGCTATAGAGTTAAGTGCCGAAAGACCTATGGCTACACCTTC. Translated: CASSYRVKCRKTYGYTF.

The sample holds many counts of this clonotype. The chain employs TRBV3-1 and TRBJ1-2, with 7 positions matching TRBD1. Germline CDR1 reads LGHDT; CDR2 reads YNNKEL (reference sequence). V shed 0 bases and J 2 bases; nucleotides not matched to a gene: 15. The CDR3 runs 19 residues. DNA for the CDR3: TGTGCCAGCAGCCAAGAACGTGTTGGAAAAGGACAGGAGAACTATGGCTACACCTTC. Residues: CASSQERVGKGQENYGYTF.

On this clonotype: A single base separates this from a much larger clone, so it may be a read error. The chain joins TRBV2 to TRBJ1-2; no firm D call. CDR3 length: 15 residues. CDR1 is SNHLY and CDR2 is FYNNEI in the germline V gene. The CDR3 DNA follows: TGTGCCAGCGGTGAAGCCGGTGTTTTGGACTATGGCTACACCTTC. It translates to CASGEAGVLDYGYTF.

This clonotype appeared many times. The V and J genes are TRBV7-6 and TRBJ1-2, with D unresolved. The V end was cut by 5 bases, the J end by 4 bases, with 23 bases between. The CDR3 loop spans 17 amino acids. CDR1 SGHVS and CDR2 FNYEAQ come from the germline V gene. The CDR3 coding sequence is TGTGCCAGCAGCACAATACATGAATCTCGAAAGACCTATGGCTACACCTTC. Translated, it gives CASSTIHESRKTYGYTF.

This clonotype occurred many times. The chain is built from TRBV11-1 and TRBJ1-2; D may be TRBD1 (5 bases). Germline V lookup: CDR1 SGHAT, CDR2 FQDESV (reference sequence). The CDR3 totals 17 residues. The V end was cut by 5 bases, the J end by 4 bases, with 23 bases between. CDR3 in amino acids: CASSHGAKAGKTYGYTF. The CDR3 bases are TGTGCCAGCAGCCACGGGGCTAAGGCTGGAAAGACCTATGGCTACACCTTC.

This clonotype occurred many times. The chain recombines TRBV5-1 with TRBJ2-2; possible D gene TRBD1, 5 bases. Germline V gene data show CDR1 as SGHRS and CDR2 as YFSETQ. The CDR3 sequence is 14 residues long. Trimming removed 6 bases from V and 7 bases from J, with 16 bases in between. The CDR3 region has the DNA TGCGCCAGCACGGACAAGTCCCCCGACGGGGAGCTGTTTTTT. Translating gives CASTDKSPDGELFF.

A note on this clonotype: This may arise from a read error, as a much more abundant clone is one base away. The CDR3 ends on some other residue instead of the conserved phenylalanine or tryptophan, so this is likely a read error. V and J are TRBV27 and TRBJ2-4, with TRBD2 identical over 11 bases. The J call could be wrong; TRBJ2-7 is a better fit for the DNA end. Germline CDR1 reads MNHEY; CDR2 reads SMNVEV (reference sequence). This CDR3 is 16 amino acids long. CDR3 sequence (DNA): TGTGCCAGCAGTTCGGCAATTAGCGGGAGGGCCTACGAGCAGTACCTC. Its translation is CASSSAISGRAYEQYL.

Concerning this clonotype: One base away lies a much larger clone, so this may be a sequencing read error. This CDR3 reads CACSETGGLTEAFF. CDR3 DNA sequence: TGTGCCTGCAGTGAGACAGGGGGCCTGACTGAAGCTTTCTTT. The genes are TRBV2 and TRBJ1-1; 10 bases agree with TRBD1. Germline CDR1 SNHLY, CDR2 FYNNEI. The CDR3 spans 14 residues.

This clonotype occurred a few times. CDR3 nucleotide sequence: TGCGCCAGCAGCTTGAGAGTAGGACGTCGAAAGACCTATGGCTACACCTTC. Translated, it gives CASSLRVGRRKTYGYTF. The chain recombines TRBV4-3 with TRBJ1-2; D is undetermined. The CDR3 loop spans 17 amino acids. The ends were cut back, 5 bases at V and 4 bases at J, with 23 bases in the middle. Germline values: CDR1 LGHNA, CDR2 YSLEER.

In its sample, this clonotype was seen many times. The chain uses TRBV4-2 and TRBJ2-3, with TRBD1 as a possible D gene (5 bases). V shed 0 bases and J shed 4 bases, with 17 bases lying between them. The germline V gene has CDR1 LGHNA and CDR2 YNFKEQ. The CDR3 runs to 17 residues. DNA of the CDR3: TGTGCCAGCAGCCAAGAAGGTAGGACAACGGCCCCAGATACGCAGTATTTT. It translates to CASSQEGRTTAPDTQYF.

A note on this clonotype: A read error is the likely source, as a far larger clone sits one nucleotide away. The chain recombines TRBV12-3 or TRBV12-4 with TRBJ2-6; perhaps TRBD1 as D (5 bases). There are 13 residues in the CDR3. CDR3 amino acids: CASSLSGASVLTF. DNA for the CDR3: TGTGCCAGCAGTTTATCTGGGGCCAGCGTCCTGACTTTC.

Worth noting for this clonotype: A much larger clone lies one base from this, so it may be a read error. This chain connects TRBV6-5 to TRBJ1-1; no firm D call. The CDR3 is 16 amino acids. Looked up from germline, CDR1 is MNHEY and CDR2 is SVGAGI. CDR3 residues: CSSSDYLITANGGAFF. The CDR3 DNA sequence: TGTTCCAGCAGTGATTATCTTATAACAGCCAATGGAGGAGCTTTCTTT.